The rows below give T cell receptor beta chains drawn from one sample of a study of T cells in Graves' hyperthyroidism and ophthalmopathy. In TCRdb, the multiplex PCR reads were re-called with MiXCR into one record per CDR3 protein. The sample includes around 690,000 distinct CDR3 sequences, roughly 17% seen only once; the top ten take roughly 16%. The sample taken for sequencing was blood. These receptors came from a middle-aged man with Graves' hyperthyroidism. The CDR3 runs from the conserved cysteine through the conserved F or W. The D gene is left open where the match is weak. Some rows have no size entry. The others give once, few or many, or a class for an expanded clone.

d_call: TRBD1; j_call: TRBJ1-2; v_call: TRBV5-1; clone_size: many; cdr3_aa: CASSWTGGDDGYTF; cdr3_nt: TGCGCCAGCAGCTGGACAGGGGGCGATGATGGCTACACCTTC
d_call: NA; j_call: TRBJ1-2; v_call: TRBV29-1; clone_size: many; cdr3_aa: CSVEAGARGYTF; cdr3_nt: TGCAGCGTTGAGGCGGGGGCGAGGGGCTACACCTTC
d_call: TRBD1; j_call: TRBJ2-7; v_call: TRBV6-1; clone_size: many; cdr3_aa: CASSKGTGIDEQYF; cdr3_nt: TGTGCCAGCAGCAAGGGGACAGGTATAGACGAGCAGTACTTC
d_call: NA; j_call: TRBJ2-1; v_call: TRBV3-1; clone_size: few; cdr3_aa: CASSRTPLGVDVNEQFF; cdr3_nt: TGTGCCAGCAGCCGAACTCCCTTAGGGGTGGACGTGAATGAGCAGTTCTTC
d_call: NA; j_call: TRBJ1-4; v_call: TRBV20-1; clone_size: few; cdr3_aa: CSARETGAREKLFF; cdr3_nt: TGCAGTGCTAGAGAAACCGGGGCACGAGAAAAACTGTTTTTT
d_call: NA; j_call: TRBJ2-3; v_call: TRBV6-9; clone_size: NA; cdr3_aa: CASSYVNTQYF; cdr3_nt: TGTGCCAGCAGTTACGTTAATACGCAGTATTTT
d_call: TRBD1; j_call: TRBJ2-7; v_call: TRBV20-1; clone_size: NA; cdr3_aa: CSALLRQGAYEQYF; cdr3_nt: TGCAGTGCCCTCCTAAGACAGGGGGCATACGAGCAGTACTTC
d_call: NA; j_call: TRBJ1-1; v_call: TRBV28; clone_size: NA; cdr3_aa: CASSLAEHPSTNTEAFF; cdr3_nt: TGTGCCAGCAGTTTAGCCGAGCACCCTTCGACAAACACTGAAGCTTTCTTT
d_call: TRBD2; j_call: TRBJ2-3; v_call: TRBV28; clone_size: many; cdr3_aa: CASKIAGGADTQYF; cdr3_nt: TGTGCCAGCAAGATAGCGGGAGGCGCAGATACGCAGTATTTT
d_call: NA; j_call: TRBJ1-1; v_call: TRBV5-1; clone_size: many; cdr3_aa: CASSSTRTERGEAFF; cdr3_nt: TGCGCCAGCAGCTCCACCAGGACCGAGAGAGGTGAAGCTTTCTTT
d_call: NA; j_call: TRBJ2-1; v_call: TRBV6-2/TRBV6-3; clone_size: NA; cdr3_aa: CASSGFNPSSYNEQFF; cdr3_nt: TGTGCCAGCAGTGGATTCAACCCTAGCTCCTACAATGAGCAGTTCTTC
d_call: TRBD2; j_call: TRBJ2-7; v_call: TRBV29-1; clone_size: many; cdr3_aa: CSVEAHTSDEQYF; cdr3_nt: TGCAGCGTTGAAGCCCACACTAGCGACGAGCAGTACTTC
d_call: NA; j_call: TRBJ1-4; v_call: TRBV12-3/TRBV12-4; clone_size: many; cdr3_aa: CASSFGRKLFF; cdr3_nt: TGTGCCAGCAGTTTCGGTCGGAAACTGTTTTTT
d_call: TRBD2; j_call: TRBJ2-1; v_call: TRBV6-1; clone_size: many; cdr3_aa: CASSPAGGRGNEQFF; cdr3_nt: TGTGCCAGCAGTCCAGCGGGAGGGCGGGGCAATGAGCAGTTCTTC
d_call: NA; j_call: TRBJ2-1; v_call: TRBV4-3; clone_size: few; cdr3_aa: CASSQDRTEHNEQFF; cdr3_nt: TGCGCCAGCAGCCAAGACAGGACAGAACACAATGAGCAGTTCTTC
d_call: TRBD1; j_call: TRBJ2-3; v_call: TRBV2; clone_size: many; cdr3_aa: CASSPTGITQYF; cdr3_nt: TGTGCCAGCAGTCCGACAGGGATTACGCAGTATTTT
d_call: TRBD2; j_call: TRBJ2-2; v_call: TRBV13; clone_size: few; cdr3_aa: CASSSGLGGTGELFF; cdr3_nt: TGTGCCAGCAGCTCGGGACTAGGAGGGACCGGGGAGCTGTTTTTT
d_call: NA; j_call: TRBJ1-1; v_call: TRBV28; clone_size: NA; cdr3_aa: CASSSQTQGGMGTEAFF; cdr3_nt: TGTGCCAGCAGTTCCCAGACACAAGGGGGTATGGGCACTGAAGCTTTCTTT
d_call: TRBD2; j_call: TRBJ2-7; v_call: TRBV11-2; clone_size: many; cdr3_aa: CASSSLAGGRREQYF; cdr3_nt: TGTGCCAGCAGCTCCCTAGCGGGAGGTCGCCGCGAGCAGTACTTC
d_call: NA; j_call: TRBJ1-5; v_call: TRBV28; clone_size: NA; cdr3_aa: CASSLCCWGDHQPQHF; cdr3_nt: TGTGCCAGCAGTTTATGTTGTTGGGGGGACCATCAGCCCCAGCATTTT
d_call: NA; j_call: TRBJ1-2; v_call: TRBV30; clone_size: NA; cdr3_aa: CAWSSPGGAYGYTF; cdr3_nt: TGTGCCTGGAGTTCACCGGGGGGGGCTTATGGCTACACCTTC
d_call: TRBD2; j_call: TRBJ2-1; v_call: TRBV6-1; clone_size: NA; cdr3_aa: CASSPRTSFTYNEQFF; cdr3_nt: TGTGCCAGCAGCCCAAGGACTAGCTTTACTTACAATGAGCAGTTCTTC
d_call: TRBD2; j_call: TRBJ2-1; v_call: TRBV10-3; clone_size: NA; cdr3_aa: CAISVPSGRYNEQFF; cdr3_nt: TGTGCCATCAGTGTACCTAGCGGGCGTTACAATGAGCAGTTCTTC
d_call: TRBD2; j_call: TRBJ2-7; v_call: TRBV27; clone_size: many; cdr3_aa: CASSRGPGGSYEQYF; cdr3_nt: TGTGCCAGCAGTCGAGGTCCGGGAGGGTCCTACGAGCAGTACTTC